Following are 3 T cell receptor beta chains from one sample sequenced in a study of lymphopenia after photon versus proton radiotherapy (dated by TCRdb to the late 2010s). The library was obtained by the immunoSEQ multiplex PCR assay. TCRdb retrieved this table from immuneACCESS and kept in-frame rearrangements only. Not all clones are present; in checked studies, unresolved V genes account for under half, and no reason is known for the remainder. The sample yields roughly 30,000 clones; 85% to 90% were counted once. Clones ranked in the top ten supply around 50% of the sample. This material consisted of peripheral blood, taken from a patient treated with proton-based radiotherapy. The receptors were gathered from a woman aged 55-69 years with cholangiocarcinoma. Some clones in this sample may be carry-over from other donors' samples.

The rearrangement uses TRBV5-1 and TRBJ2-1; 14 bases are a match to TRBD2. Looked up from germline, CDR1 is SGHRS and CDR2 is YFSETQ. Trimming removed 8 bases from V and 12 bases from J; junction bases left unmatched: 13. The CDR3 contains 15 residues. Here the CDR3 reads CASFPGTSGSYSQFF. The CDR3 DNA is TGCGCCAGTTTTCCCGGGACTAGCGGGAGTTATTCGCAGTTCTTC.

This chain uses TRBV18 with TRBJ2-3; D tentatively reads TRBD1 or TRBD2 (5 bases each). CDR3 size: 16 residues. Looked up from germline, CDR1 is KGHSH and CDR2 is LQKENI. Trimming took off 1 base at V and 1 base at J, with 12 bases between the two ends. The CDR3 sequence is CASSPQPGRGTDTQYF. In DNA, the CDR3 is TGTGCCAGCTCACCACAGCCGGGGCGGGGCACAGATACGCAGTATTTT.

The count of this clone is one. The chain employs TRBV18 and TRBJ2-1, with D tentatively TRBD2 (6 bases). Trimming shortened V by 2 bases and J by 4 bases, and 21 bases separated the two germline ends. Germline CDR1 is KGHSH and CDR2 is LQKENI. The length of the CDR3 is 18 residues. The CDR3 DNA is TGTGCCAGCTCACCATTCGGGGTAGCGGATTCCTCATACAATGAGCAGTTCTTC. Translating gives CASSPFGVADSSYNEQFF. The full variable domain, in which reference TRBV18 and TRBJ2-1 provide the parts outside the CDR3, is NAGVMQNPRHLVRRRGQEARLRCSPMKGHSHVYWYRQLPEEGLKFMVYLQKENIIDESGMPKERFSAEFPKEGPSILRIQQVVRGDSAAYFCASSPFGVADSSYNEQFFGPGTRLTVL.